Shown below are 13 T cell receptor beta chains from a single sample sequenced in a study of identifying expanded T cells in peripheral blood. The protocol was immunoSEQ multiplex PCR, while the TCRdb copy is restricted to in-frame clones and leaves out a portion. The sample gives about 100,000 clones, approximately 88% of which show up once; 5% to 6.5% is in the top ten. The sample taken for sequencing was blood. The origin of the receptors is a person aged 18 to 70 in good health.

The chain recombines TRBV2 with TRBJ2-3; 11 bases fit TRBD2. V shed 7 bases, J shed 0 bases, and the junction held 21 bases outside the gene matches. This CDR3 has 21 amino acids. Germline V CDR1 and CDR2: SNHLY, FYNNEI. For the CDR3, the DNA is TGTGCCAGCAACTATCCGGCTAGCGGGGGGCCTCGTGGTTCTAGCACAGATACGCAGTATTTT. This gives the protein CASNYPASGGPRGSSTDTQYF. The entire variable domain, with the rest obtained from reference TRBV2 and TRBJ2-3, is as follows: EPEVTQTPSHQVTQMGQEVILRCVPISNHLYFYWYRQILGQKVEFLVSFYNNEISEKSEIFDDQFSVERPDGSNFTLKIRSTKLEDSAMYFCASNYPASGGPRGSSTDTQYFGPGTRLTVL.

The chain has TRBV5-1 and TRBJ2-5; D might be TRBD2 (7 bases). V dropped 0 bases and J dropped 1 base, with 10 bases sitting between them. Germline CDR1 SGHRS, CDR2 YFSETQ. The CDR3 is 15 amino acids. The CDR3 DNA sequence: TGCGCCAGCAGCTTGGAGGGGGGGACCCAAGAGACCCAGTACTTC. As protein: CASSLEGGTQETQYF.

This rearrangement joins TRBV18 to TRBJ1-2, with 8 bases lining up with TRBD1. The CDR3 totals 15 residues. V shed 3 bases and J 5 bases; nucleotides not matched to a gene: 8. The V gene's germline CDR1 is KGHSH and CDR2 LQKENI. The CDR3 reads CASSPSFRQGYGYTF. Written as DNA, the CDR3 is TGTGCCAGCTCACCCTCCTTCCGACAGGGGTATGGCTACACCTTC.

This sequence joins TRBV5-1 and TRBJ1-2; D remains unclear. Trimming took 4 bases from V and 4 from J, leaving 14 bases between them. Germline values: CDR1 SGHRS, CDR2 YFSETQ. The CDR3 is 14 residues long. The CDR3 region has the DNA TGCGCCAGCAGCGTCACTACAGCGGCCTATGGCTACACCTTC. This translates into CASSVTTAAYGYTF.

This chain connects TRBV6-5 to TRBJ1-1; D not resolved. V lost 4 bases to trimming and J lost 4 bases, with 13 bases between them. The CDR3 totals 14 residues. Germline CDR1 MNHEY, CDR2 SVGAGI. CDR3 nucleotide sequence: TGTGCCAGCAGTTTCGTGGGGTCGGCCACTGAAGCTTTCTTT. This translates into CASSFVGSATEAFF.

J is TRBJ2-3 and V is TRBV5-3; D might be TRBD1 (7 bases). TRBV5-3 counts as an open reading frame of uncertain function. V was clipped by 4 bases and J by 0 bases, with 21 bases between them. CDR3 length equals 18 residues. The DNA of the CDR3 is TGTGCCAGAAGCCAAACGATACCGCGGGACAGTAGCACAGATACGCAGTATTTT. Translated: CARSQTIPRDSSTDTQYF.

The chain couples TRBV5-1 to TRBJ2-2, with TRBD2 as a possible D gene (6 bases). This CDR3 has 16 amino acids. The V gene lost 7 bases and the J gene lost 2 bases, with 18 bases spanning the gap. Germline CDR1 is SGHRS and CDR2 is YFSETQ. The CDR3 sequence is CASGPEGLFNTGELFF. CDR3 nucleotides: TGCGCCAGCGGCCCGGAGGGACTGTTTAACACCGGGGAGCTGTTTTTT.

This chain connects TRBV9 to TRBJ2-2, with D possibly called TRBD1 or TRBD2 (5 bases each). This CDR3 has 16 amino acids. V was pared by 0 bases and J by 3 bases, with 12 bases between. Germline-derived CDR1 and CDR2 are SGDLS and YYNGEE. The CDR3 spells CASSVGGGMDTGELFF. CDR3 coding DNA: TGTGCCAGCAGCGTAGGTGGGGGTATGGACACCGGGGAGCTGTTTTTT.

The V call is TRBV5-1, the J call TRBJ1-2; 7 bases map to TRBD1. The CDR3 runs 18 residues. The junction had 15 bases not matched to a gene; V was cut back by 1 base and J by 3 bases. Germline V gene data show CDR1 as SGHRS and CDR2 as YFSETQ. CDR3 DNA sequence: TGCGCCAGCAGCTTGTCCGTCCAGACAGGGAGAAGTTACTATGGCTACACCTTC. Protein product: CASSLSVQTGRSYYGYTF.

The rearrangement uses TRBV10-3 and TRBJ1-2; no definite D call. With 2 bases removed from V and 0 bases from J, the gap between germline ends came to 7 bases. Per the germline V gene, CDR1 is ENHRY and CDR2 is SYGVKD. The CDR3 has 14 amino acids. CDR3 sequence (DNA): TGTGCCATCAGTGAGGTCGTCTCTAACTATGGCTACACCTTC. Protein product: CAISEVVSNYGYTF.

CDR3 DNA: TGTGCCAGCTCAGAGGGACAGGGCCCCTCTGGGGCCAACGTCCTGACTTTC. Its protein is CASSEGQGPSGANVLTF. V and J are TRBV18 and TRBJ2-6; 9 nucleotides align to TRBD1. The CDR3 extends over 17 amino acids. Trimming at V came to 5 bases and at J to 0 bases, leaving 5 bases not matched to a gene. Germline lookup yields CDR1 KGHSH and CDR2 LQKENI.

The chain couples TRBV9 to TRBJ1-2, with 7 bases fitting TRBD1. This CDR3 region has 16 residues. Germline CDR1 and CDR2: SGDLS and YYNGEE. V lost 0 bases and J lost 4; bases outside the gene matches: 9. CDR3 region: CASSVALGQEFYGYTF. In DNA, the CDR3 is TGTGCCAGCAGCGTAGCCCTAGGACAGGAATTCTATGGCTACACCTTC.

The rearrangement joins TRBV19 to TRBJ2-2; D remains ambiguous. V was pared by 5 bases and J by 6 bases, with 16 bases between. CDR1 and CDR2 from the germline V gene are LNHDA and SQIVND (reference sequence). The CDR3 extends over 15 amino acids. The CDR3 loop is CASSLPSGSAGELFF. The DNA for the CDR3 is TGTGCCAGTAGTCTCCCTTCCGGGTCAGCCGGGGAGCTGTTTTTT.